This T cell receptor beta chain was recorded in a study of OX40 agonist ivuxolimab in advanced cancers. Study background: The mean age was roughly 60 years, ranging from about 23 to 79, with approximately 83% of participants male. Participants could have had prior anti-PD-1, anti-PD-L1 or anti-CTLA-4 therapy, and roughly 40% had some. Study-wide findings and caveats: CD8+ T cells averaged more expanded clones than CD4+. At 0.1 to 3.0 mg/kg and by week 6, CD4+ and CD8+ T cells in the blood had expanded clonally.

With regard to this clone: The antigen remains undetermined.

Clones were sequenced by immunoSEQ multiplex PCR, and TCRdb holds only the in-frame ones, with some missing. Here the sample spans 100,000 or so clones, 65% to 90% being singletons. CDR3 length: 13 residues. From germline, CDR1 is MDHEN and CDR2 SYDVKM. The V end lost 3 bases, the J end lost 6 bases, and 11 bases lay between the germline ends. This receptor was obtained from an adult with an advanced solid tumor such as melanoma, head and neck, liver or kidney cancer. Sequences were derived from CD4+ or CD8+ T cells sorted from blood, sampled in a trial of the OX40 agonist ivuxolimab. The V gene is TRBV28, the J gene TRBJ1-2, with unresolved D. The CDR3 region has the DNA TGTGCCAGCAGTTTCATGCAGGTCAATGGCTACACCTTC. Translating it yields CASSFMQVNGYTF.